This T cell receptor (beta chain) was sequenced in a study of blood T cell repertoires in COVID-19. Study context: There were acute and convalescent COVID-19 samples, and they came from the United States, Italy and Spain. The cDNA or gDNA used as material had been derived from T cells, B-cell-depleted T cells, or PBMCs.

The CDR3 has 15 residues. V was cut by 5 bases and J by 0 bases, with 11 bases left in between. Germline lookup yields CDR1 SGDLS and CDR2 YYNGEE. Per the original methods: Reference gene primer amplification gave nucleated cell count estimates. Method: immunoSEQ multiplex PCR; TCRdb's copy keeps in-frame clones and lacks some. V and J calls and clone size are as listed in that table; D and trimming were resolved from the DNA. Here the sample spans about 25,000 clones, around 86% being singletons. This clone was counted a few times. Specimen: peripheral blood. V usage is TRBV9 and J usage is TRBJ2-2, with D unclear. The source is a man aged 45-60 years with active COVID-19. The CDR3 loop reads CASRQSSANTGELFF. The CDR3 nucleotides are TGTGCCAGCAGGCAGTCCAGCGCGAACACCGGGGAGCTGTTTTTT.